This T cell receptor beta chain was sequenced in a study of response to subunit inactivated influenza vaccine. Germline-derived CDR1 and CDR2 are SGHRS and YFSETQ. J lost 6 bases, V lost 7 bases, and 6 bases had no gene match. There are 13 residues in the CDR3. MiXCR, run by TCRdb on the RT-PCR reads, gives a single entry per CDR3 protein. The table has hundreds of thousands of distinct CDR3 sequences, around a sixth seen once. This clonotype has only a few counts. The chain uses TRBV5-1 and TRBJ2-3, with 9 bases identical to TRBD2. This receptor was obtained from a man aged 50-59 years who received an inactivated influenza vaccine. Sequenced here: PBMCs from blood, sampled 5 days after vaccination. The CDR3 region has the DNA TGCGCCAGCTCCGGGACTAGCAAGGATACGCAGTATTTT. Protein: CASSGTSKDTQYF.